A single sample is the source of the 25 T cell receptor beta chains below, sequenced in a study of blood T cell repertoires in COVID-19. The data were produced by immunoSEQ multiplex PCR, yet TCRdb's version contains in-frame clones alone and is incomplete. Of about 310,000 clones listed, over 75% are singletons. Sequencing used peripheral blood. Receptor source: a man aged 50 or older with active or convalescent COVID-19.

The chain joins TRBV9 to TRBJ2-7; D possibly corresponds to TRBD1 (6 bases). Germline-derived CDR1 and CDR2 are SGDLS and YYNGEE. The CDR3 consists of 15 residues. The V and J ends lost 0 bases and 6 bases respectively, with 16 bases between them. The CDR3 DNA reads TGTGCCAGCAGCGTAGCTGCGGCAGGGGTTTTCGAGCAGTACTTC. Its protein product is CASSVAAAGVFEQYF.

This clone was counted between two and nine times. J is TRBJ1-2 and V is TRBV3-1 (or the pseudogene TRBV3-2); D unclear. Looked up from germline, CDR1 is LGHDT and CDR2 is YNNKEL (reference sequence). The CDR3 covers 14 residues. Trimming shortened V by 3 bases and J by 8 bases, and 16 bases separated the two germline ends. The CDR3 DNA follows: TGTGCCAGCAGCCACGCTAGCACGAAGCACGGCTACACCTTC. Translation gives CASSHASTKHGYTF.

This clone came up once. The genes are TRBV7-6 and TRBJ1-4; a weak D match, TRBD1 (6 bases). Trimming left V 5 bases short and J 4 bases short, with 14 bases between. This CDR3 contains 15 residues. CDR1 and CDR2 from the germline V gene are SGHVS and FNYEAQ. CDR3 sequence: CASSPVTGYNEKLFF. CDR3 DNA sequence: TGTGCCAGCAGCCCGGTGACAGGATATAATGAAAAACTGTTTTTT.

CDR3 sequence (DNA): TGCAGCGTAGCGGGACGGCCGTCCGTAGAGACCCAGTACTTC. Translating it yields CSVAGRPSVETQYF. This chain joins TRBV29-1 and TRBJ2-5; TRBD2 agrees at 7 bases. The J segment lost 4 bases and the V segment lost 6 bases, leaving 11 bases of the junction unmatched. CDR3 length: 14 amino acids. The germline CDR1 and CDR2 sequences are SQVTM and ANQGSEA.

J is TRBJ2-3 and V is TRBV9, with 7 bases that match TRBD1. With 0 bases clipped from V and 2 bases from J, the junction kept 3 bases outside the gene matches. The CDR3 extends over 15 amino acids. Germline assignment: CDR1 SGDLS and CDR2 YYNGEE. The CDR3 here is CASSVAGTDTDTQYF. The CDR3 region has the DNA TGTGCCAGCAGCGTAGCGGGGACAGACACAGATACGCAGTATTTT.

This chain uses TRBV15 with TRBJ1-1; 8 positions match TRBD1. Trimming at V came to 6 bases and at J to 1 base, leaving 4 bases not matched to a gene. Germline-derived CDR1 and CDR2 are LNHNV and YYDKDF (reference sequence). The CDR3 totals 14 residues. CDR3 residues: CATRRQGRNTEAFF. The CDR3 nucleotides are TGTGCCACCAGGCGACAGGGGCGGAACACTGAAGCTTTCTTT.

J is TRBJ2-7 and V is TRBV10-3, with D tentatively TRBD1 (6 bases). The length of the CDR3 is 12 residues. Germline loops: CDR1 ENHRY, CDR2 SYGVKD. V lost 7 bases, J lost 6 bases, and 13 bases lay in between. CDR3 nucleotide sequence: TGTGCCATCAAGGCTCAGGGGTTCGAGCAGTACTTC. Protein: CAIKAQGFEQYF.

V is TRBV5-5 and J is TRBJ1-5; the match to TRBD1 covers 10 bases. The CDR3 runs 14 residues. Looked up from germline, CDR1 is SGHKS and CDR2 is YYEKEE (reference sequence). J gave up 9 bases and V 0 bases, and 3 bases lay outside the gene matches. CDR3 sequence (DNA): TGTGCCAGCAGCTTGGGGACAGGGGGTCTGCCCCAGCATTTT. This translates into CASSLGTGGLPQHF. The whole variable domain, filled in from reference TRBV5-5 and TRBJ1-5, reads DAGVTQSPTHLIKTRGQQVTLRCSPISGHKSVSWYQQVLGQGPQFIFQYYEKEERGRGNFPDRFSARQFPNYSSELNVNALLLGDSALYLCASSLGTGGLPQHFGDGTRLSIL.

CDR3 sequence: CAWSVLGQPNTEAFF. The CDR3 nucleotides read TGTGCCTGGAGTGTACTAGGACAGCCGAACACTGAAGCTTTCTTT. This chain connects TRBV30 to TRBJ1-1, with TRBD1 as a possible D gene (6 bases). The V end was cut by 0 bases, the J end by 1 base, with 12 bases between. The germline V gene encodes CDR1 GTSNPN and CDR2 SVGIG (reference sequence). CDR3 length: 15 amino acids.

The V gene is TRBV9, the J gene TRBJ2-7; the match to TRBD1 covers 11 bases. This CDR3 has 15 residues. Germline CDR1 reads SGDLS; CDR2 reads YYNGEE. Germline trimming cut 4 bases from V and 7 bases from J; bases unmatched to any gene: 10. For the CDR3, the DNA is TGTGCCAGCAGCCTGGACGGACAGGGGGCGCGGGAGCAGTACTTC. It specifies CASSLDGQGAREQYF.

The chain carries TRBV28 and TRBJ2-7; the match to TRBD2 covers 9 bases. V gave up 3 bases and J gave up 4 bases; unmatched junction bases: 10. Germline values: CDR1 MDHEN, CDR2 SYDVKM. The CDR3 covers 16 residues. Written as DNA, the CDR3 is TGTGCCAGCAGTTTGGCGGTGGCGGGAGGGCTATACGAGCAGTACTTC. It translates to CASSLAVAGGLYEQYF.

CDR3 residues: CASSLGTGLGAATEQYF. CDR3 coding DNA: TGTGCCAGCAGTTTGGGGACAGGTCTGGGGGCCGCTACCGAGCAGTACTTC. The V gene is TRBV27, the J gene TRBJ2-7; 8 nucleotides agree with TRBD1. CDR3 length equals 17 residues. V was clipped by 3 bases and J by 6 bases; unmatched bases: 16. CDR1 and CDR2 from the germline V gene are MNHEY and SMNVEV (reference sequence).

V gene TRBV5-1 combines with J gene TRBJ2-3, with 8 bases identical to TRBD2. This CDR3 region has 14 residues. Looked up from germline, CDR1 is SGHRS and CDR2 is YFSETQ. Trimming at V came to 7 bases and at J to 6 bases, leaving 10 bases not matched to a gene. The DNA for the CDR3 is TGCGCCAGCGATAGCGGGGAGAGGGCCGATACGCAGTATTTT. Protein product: CASDSGERADTQYF.

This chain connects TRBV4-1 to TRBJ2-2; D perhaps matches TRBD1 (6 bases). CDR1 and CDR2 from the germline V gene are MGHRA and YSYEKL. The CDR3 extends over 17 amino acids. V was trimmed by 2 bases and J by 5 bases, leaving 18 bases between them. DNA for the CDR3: TGCGCCAGCAGCCAACAGACAGGACCCCTTCGGACCGGGGAGCTGTTTTTT. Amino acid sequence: CASSQQTGPLRTGELFF.

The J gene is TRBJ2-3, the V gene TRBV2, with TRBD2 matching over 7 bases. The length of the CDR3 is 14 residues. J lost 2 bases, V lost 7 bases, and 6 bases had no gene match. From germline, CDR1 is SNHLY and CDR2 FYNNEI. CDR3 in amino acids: CASKSGAHTDTQYF. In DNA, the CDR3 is TGTGCCAGCAAAAGCGGGGCACACACAGATACGCAGTATTTT.

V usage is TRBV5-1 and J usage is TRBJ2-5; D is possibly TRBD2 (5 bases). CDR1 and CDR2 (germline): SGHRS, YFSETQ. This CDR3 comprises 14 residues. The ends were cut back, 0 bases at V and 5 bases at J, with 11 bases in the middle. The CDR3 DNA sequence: TGCGCCAGCAGCTTGGCCCAGAGGGCGGAGACCCAGTACTTC. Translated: CASSLAQRAETQYF.

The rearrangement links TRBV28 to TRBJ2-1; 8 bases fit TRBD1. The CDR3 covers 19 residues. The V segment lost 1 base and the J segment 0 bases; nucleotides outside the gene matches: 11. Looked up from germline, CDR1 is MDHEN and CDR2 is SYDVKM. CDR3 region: CASSLLMDRVLYSYNEQFF. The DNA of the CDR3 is TGTGCCAGCAGTTTATTGATGGACAGGGTTCTCTACTCCTACAATGAGCAGTTCTTC.

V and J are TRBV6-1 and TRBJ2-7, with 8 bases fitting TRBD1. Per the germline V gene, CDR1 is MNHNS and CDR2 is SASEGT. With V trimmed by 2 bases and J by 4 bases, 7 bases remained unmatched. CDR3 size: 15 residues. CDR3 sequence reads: CASSETRTGSYEQYF. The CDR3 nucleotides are TGTGCCAGCAGTGAAACTCGGACAGGGTCGTACGAGCAGTACTTC.

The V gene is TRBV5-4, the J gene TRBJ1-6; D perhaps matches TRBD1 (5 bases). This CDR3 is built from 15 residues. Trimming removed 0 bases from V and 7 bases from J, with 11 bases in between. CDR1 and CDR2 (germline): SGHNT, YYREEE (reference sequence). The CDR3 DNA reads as TGTGCCAGCAGCTTGGGTAGGGGAGGGAATTCACCCCTCCACTTT. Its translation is CASSLGRGGNSPLHF.

The DNA of the CDR3 is TGCGCCAGCAGCTTGGGGCAGGGGCCCTCAACTAATGAAAAACTGTTTTTT. Protein sequence: CASSLGQGPSTNEKLFF. The rearrangement uses TRBV5-1 and TRBJ1-4; D might be TRBD1 (6 bases). The CDR3 is made up of 17 amino acids. With 0 bases removed from V and 0 bases from J, the gap between germline ends came to 12 bases. From germline, CDR1 is SGHRS and CDR2 YFSETQ.

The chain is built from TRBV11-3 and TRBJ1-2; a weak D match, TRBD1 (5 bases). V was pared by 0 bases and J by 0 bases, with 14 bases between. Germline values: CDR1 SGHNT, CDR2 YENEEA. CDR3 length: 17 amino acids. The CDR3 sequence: CASSLETVQAPNYGYTF. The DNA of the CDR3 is TGTGCCAGCAGCTTAGAGACGGTACAGGCGCCTAACTATGGCTACACCTTC.

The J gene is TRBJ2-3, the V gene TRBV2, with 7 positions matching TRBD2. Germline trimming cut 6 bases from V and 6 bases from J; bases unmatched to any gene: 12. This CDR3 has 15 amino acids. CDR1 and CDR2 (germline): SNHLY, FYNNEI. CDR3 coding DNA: TGTGCCAGCAGGACTAGCTTCCCCCCGGGGGATACGCAGTATTTT. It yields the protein CASRTSFPPGDTQYF.

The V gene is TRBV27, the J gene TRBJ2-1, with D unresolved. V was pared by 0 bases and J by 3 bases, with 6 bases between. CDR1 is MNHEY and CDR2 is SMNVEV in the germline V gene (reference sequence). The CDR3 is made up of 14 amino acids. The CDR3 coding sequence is TGTGCCAGCAGTTTATCGAGAGTCTACAATGAGCAGTTCTTC. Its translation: CASSLSRVYNEQFF.

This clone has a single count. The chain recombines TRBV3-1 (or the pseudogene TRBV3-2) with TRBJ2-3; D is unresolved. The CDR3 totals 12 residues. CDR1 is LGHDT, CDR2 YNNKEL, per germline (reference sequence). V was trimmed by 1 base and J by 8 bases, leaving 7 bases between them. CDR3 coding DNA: TGTGCCAGCAGCCAAGGGTGGAGTACGCAGTATTTT. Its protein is CASSQGWSTQYF.

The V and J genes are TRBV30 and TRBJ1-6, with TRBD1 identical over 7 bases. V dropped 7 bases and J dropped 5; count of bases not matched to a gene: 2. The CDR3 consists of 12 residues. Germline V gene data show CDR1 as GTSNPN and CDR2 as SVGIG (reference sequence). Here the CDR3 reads CASDRDNSPLHF. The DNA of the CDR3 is TGTGCCTCTGACAGGGATAATTCACCCCTCCACTTT.